The entry below gives a single T cell receptor (beta chain) sequence along with its context. As yet, its antigen is unknown. This entry is derived from a study of Ad26.COV2.S vaccination and SARS-CoV-2 variants. Trimming at V came to 4 bases and at J to 2 bases, leaving 8 bases not matched to a gene. The CDR3 contains 16 residues. Germline V CDR1 and CDR2: LGHDT, YNNKEL (reference sequence). The study, taken as a whole, reports: It was reported that spike-specific CD8+ and CD4+ T cell responses were substantially broad after vaccination.

The treatment is: some 20 received Ad26.COV2.S at low or high dose, single or two shots; a few received placebo; per-sample allocation not given. Sampling happened 63 days after the first vaccine or placebo injection. Generated by immunoSEQ multiplex PCR, the TCRdb table keeps only in-frame clones and is missing some. This sample yields roughly 700,000 clones, of which around 89% are seen a single time; approximately 1.5% belongs to the top ten. The rearrangement uses TRBV3-1 (or the pseudogene TRBV3-2) and TRBJ1-2; 9 nucleotides line up with TRBD1. The origin of this receptor is a person aged 18-65 years who received the Ad26.COV2.S COVID-19 vaccine or a placebo. Sequenced here: peripheral blood, sampled in a trial of Ad26.COV2.S vaccine versus placebo. CDR3 DNA: TGTGCCAGCAGCCGGGGACAGGGAGAGGGGAACTATGGCTACACCTTC. Its translation is CASSRGQGEGNYGYTF.